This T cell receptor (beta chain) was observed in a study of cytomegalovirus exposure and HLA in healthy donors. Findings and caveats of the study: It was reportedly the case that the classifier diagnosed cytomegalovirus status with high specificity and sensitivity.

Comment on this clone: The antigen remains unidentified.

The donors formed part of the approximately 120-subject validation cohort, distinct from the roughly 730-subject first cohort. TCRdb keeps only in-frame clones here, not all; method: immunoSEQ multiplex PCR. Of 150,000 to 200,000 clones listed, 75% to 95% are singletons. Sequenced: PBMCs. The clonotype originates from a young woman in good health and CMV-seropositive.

Written as DNA, the CDR3 is TGTGCCATCAGACCAGTCCAGGGGGCGCAAGGGGCCAACGTCCTGACTTTC. Its protein is CAIRPVQGAQGANVLTF. This chain uses TRBV10-3 with TRBJ2-6; 8 nucleotides align to TRBD1. The germline gives CDR1 ENHRY, CDR2 SYGVKD. This CDR3 is built from 17 residues. V shed 6 bases and J 4 bases; nucleotides not matched to a gene: 11.